This is a list of T cell receptor beta chains from one sample in a study of somatic mutations in cytotoxic T cells in rheumatoid arthritis. Sequenced by immunoSEQ multiplex PCR; TCRdb stores in-frame clones only, minus some. The table has some 12,000 clones, around 83% seen once. The sequenced sample consisted of CD8+ T cells sorted from blood. Receptors originate from a woman aged 55-70 years in good health. Each CDR3 is given with its conserved first and last residue. The listing skips clone size in some rows; elsewhere it reads once, few, many or a size class.

clone size: .; V gene: TRBV27; CDR3 protein: CASSPAQGNQPQHF
clone size: .; V gene: TRBV2; CDR3 protein: CASNDRQKPNYGYTF
clone size: .; V gene: TRBV4-2; CDR3 protein: CASSQMPGTGSNNEQFF
clone size: .; V gene: TRBV27; CDR3 protein: CASSLLTGELFF
clone size: .; V gene: TRBV7-9; CDR3 protein: CASSPPGHSNEKLFF
clone size: .; V gene: TRBV5-4; CDR3 protein: CASSLQEASSGNTIYF
clone size: .; V gene: TRBV5-1; CDR3 protein: CASSFNSHYEQYF
clone size: .; V gene: TRBV7-7; CDR3 protein: CASSLSRGSEQYF
clone size: .; V gene: TRBV9; CDR3 protein: CASSPTGTSGPYNEQFF
clone size: .; V gene: TRBV13; CDR3 protein: CASSARLDTQYF
clone size: .; V gene: TRBV15; CDR3 protein: CATSRVNRESEKLFF
clone size: few; V gene: TRBV5-1; CDR3 protein: CATKSVPGEEQFF
clone size: .; V gene: TRBV10-3; CDR3 protein: CATIQGAVHYEQFF